Described below is a single TCR beta chain sequence and its context. It has no known antigen specificity. An end of the junction does not agree with germline; a read error may underlie this. From cysteine to phenylalanine, the CDR3 is 15 amino acids long. Only the CDR3 region is kept as DNA, spanning 45 bases read in frame from base 1. From a lookup of the germline V gene (reference sequence), CDR1 and CDR2 are GTSNPN and SVGIG. These data come from a study of T cells after somatic rescue of genetic block (dated by TCRdb to about 2020). At the level of the whole study: What the study looked at was long-term robustness, specifically in a T-cell system that came about through somatic rescue of a genetic block in T-cell development.

The library relied on the immunoSEQ multiplex PCR assay. Imported from immuneACCESS, the table was reduced by TCRdb to in-frame sequences with V and J called. These copies leave out some clones; in studies compared against another copy, an unresolved V gene accounts for under half, and the cause of the remainder is not known. Here the sample has roughly 15,000 clones; 72% occur a single time. 13% to 15% of the sample is in the top ten clones. This receptor was taken from a boy aged 5 to 17. Sequenced input: peripheral blood mononuclear cells (PBMCs). Recombination joined TRBV30 with TRBJ2-3, and TRBD2 aligns with 11 junction nucleotides. The nucleotide sequence is given as TGTGCCTGGTCCTCTACTAGCGGGAGCAGAGATACGCAGTATTTT. It translates as CAWSSTSGSRDTQYF.